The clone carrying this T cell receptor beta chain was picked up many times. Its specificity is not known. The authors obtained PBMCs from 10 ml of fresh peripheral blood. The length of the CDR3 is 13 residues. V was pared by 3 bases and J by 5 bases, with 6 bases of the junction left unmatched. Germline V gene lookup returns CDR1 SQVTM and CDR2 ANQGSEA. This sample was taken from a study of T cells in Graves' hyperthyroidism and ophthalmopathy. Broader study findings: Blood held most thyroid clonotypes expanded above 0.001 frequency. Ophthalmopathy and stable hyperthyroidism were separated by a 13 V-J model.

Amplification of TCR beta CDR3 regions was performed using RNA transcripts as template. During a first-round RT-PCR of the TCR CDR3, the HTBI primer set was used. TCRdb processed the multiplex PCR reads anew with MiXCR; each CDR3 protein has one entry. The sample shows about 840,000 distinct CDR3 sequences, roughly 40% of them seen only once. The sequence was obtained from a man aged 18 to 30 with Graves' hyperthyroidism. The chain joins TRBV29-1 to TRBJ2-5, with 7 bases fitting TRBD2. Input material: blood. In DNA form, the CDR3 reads TGCAGCGTTGATCGCGGGGGATATGAGACCCAGTACTTC. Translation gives CSVDRGGYETQYF.